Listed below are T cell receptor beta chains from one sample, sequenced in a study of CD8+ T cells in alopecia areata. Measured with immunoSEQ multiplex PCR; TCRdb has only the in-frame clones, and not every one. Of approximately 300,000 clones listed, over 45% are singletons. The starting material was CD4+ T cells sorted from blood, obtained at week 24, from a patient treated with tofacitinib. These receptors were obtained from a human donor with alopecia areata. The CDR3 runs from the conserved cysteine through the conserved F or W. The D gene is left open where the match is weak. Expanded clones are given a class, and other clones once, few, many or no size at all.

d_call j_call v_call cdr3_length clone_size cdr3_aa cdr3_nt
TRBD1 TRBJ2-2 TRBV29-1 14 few CSVQGGGNTGELFF TGCAGCGTTCAAGGGGGCGGGAACACCGGGGAGCTGTTTTTT
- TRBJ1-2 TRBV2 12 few CASRAQAIGYTF TGTGCCAGCAGAGCTCAGGCTATCGGCTACACCTTC
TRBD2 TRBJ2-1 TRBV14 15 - CASSPRLAGGYEQFF TGTGCCAGCAGCCCCCGACTAGCGGGGGGCTATGAGCAGTTCTTC
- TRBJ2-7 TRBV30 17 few CAWSGRRGWTGSYEQYF TGTGCCTGGAGTGGCAGGAGGGGTTGGACAGGTTCCTACGAGCAGTACTTC
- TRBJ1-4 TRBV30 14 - CAWSVDRVGEKLFF TGTGCCTGGAGTGTGGACAGAGTGGGTGAAAAACTGTTTTTT
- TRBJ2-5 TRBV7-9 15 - CASSIRVAAEETQYF TGTGCCAGCAGCATTCGAGTGGCAGCGGAAGAGACCCAGTACTTC
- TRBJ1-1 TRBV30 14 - CAWSIDRRNTEAFF TGTGCCTGGAGTATTGACAGGAGGAACACTGAAGCTTTCTTT
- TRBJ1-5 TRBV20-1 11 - CSASDSTVQHF TGCAGTGCTAGCGATTCCACGGTTCAGCATTTT
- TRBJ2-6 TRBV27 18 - CASSRRGWESSGANVLTF TGTGCCAGCAGCCGCAGGGGATGGGAGAGCTCTGGGGCCAACGTCCTGACTTTC
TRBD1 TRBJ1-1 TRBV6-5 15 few CASSGETGAGTEAFF TGTGCCAGCAGTGGGGAGACAGGGGCCGGTACTGAAGCTTTCTTT
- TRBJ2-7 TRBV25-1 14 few CASSGGTSTYEQYF TGTGCCAGCAGTGGTGGGACTTCCACCTACGAGCAGTACTTC
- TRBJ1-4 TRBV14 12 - CASSLADEKLFF TGTGCCAGCAGCCTGGCGGATGAAAAACTGTTTTTT
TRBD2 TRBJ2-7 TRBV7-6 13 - CASRRAGAYEQYF TGTGCCAGCCGGCGGGCGGGAGCCTACGAGCAGTACTTC
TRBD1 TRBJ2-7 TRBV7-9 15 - CASSSPGQGSYEQYF TGTGCCAGCAGCTCACCGGGACAGGGCTCCTACGAGCAGTACTTC
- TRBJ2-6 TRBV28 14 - CASLGGAGANVLTF TGTGCCAGCCTGGGGGGTGCTGGGGCCAACGTCCTGACTTTC
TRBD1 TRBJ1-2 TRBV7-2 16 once CASSRGTDRVFYGYTF TGTGCCAGCAGCCGGGGGACCGACAGGGTGTTCTATGGCTACACCTTC